Listed below are T cell receptor beta chains from one sample, sequenced in a study of T cells expressing NK-cell markers. From the 5' RACE reads, TCRdb lists one entry per CDR3 protein and no DNA. This table lists 400,000 or so distinct CDR3 sequences. The sample consisted of blood T cells: a sorted CD56 or NKG2C T cell subset, CD4+ or CD8+ T cells, or bulk PBMC T cells (not recorded which). Receptors originate from a woman between 45 and 65 years old in good health. CDR3s include the opening cysteine and the closing phenylalanine or tryptophan.

J gene | V gene | CDR3 protein
TRBJ2-5 | TRBV5-1 | CASVPRLAGGFIFGETQYF
TRBJ2-7 | TRBV12-3/TRBV12-4 | CASSSGPSGEQYF
TRBJ2-1 | TRBV7-9 | CASSFKLNGEQFF
TRBJ2-7 | TRBV5-1 | CASSLGNTAEQYF
TRBJ2-5 | TRBV3-1 | CASSQPEFLTQYF
TRBJ2-7 | TRBV15 | CATSRARGTYEQYF
TRBJ2-5 | TRBV29-1 | CSVELGSSETQYF
TRBJ2-5 | TRBV25-1 | CASRRGGEETQYF
TRBJ1-2 | TRBV20-1 | CSARDGQGNYGYTF
TRBJ2-1 | TRBV7-9 | CASSSRGVAPVNEQFF
TRBJ2-5 | TRBV29-1 | CSVAEGARGYF
TRBJ2-1 | TRBV7-9 | CASSLERQGRRSEQFF
TRBJ2-1 | TRBV7-9 | CASSSSGISYNEQFF
TRBJ2-4 | TRBV7-9 | CASSFGTSAKNIQYF
TRBJ2-3 | TRBV10-2 | CASSASGLSGRDTQYF
TRBJ2-1 | TRBV6-4 | CASSDSTGGGGEQFF
TRBJ1-2 | TRBV14 | CASSQRQSHGYTF
TRBJ2-7 | TRBV20-1 | CSALTGREQYF
TRBJ1-5 | TRBV12-3/TRBV12-4 | CASSGTGSNQPQHF
TRBJ2-2 | TRBV12-3/TRBV12-4 | CASSLPGDLSNTGELFF
TRBJ2-5 | TRBV6-5 | CASSHRTGWETQYF
TRBJ2-2 | TRBV5-1 | CASSLPSGPNPGELFF
TRBJ2-5 | TRBV5-1 | CASSVDRGGETQYF
TRBJ2-7 | TRBV21-1 | CASSAGTDSSYEQYF
TRBJ1-5 | TRBV7-9 | CASSLAGPGQPQHF
TRBJ2-2 | TRBV29-1 | CSVGWRGDTGELFF
TRBJ2-5 | TRBV12-3/TRBV12-4 | CASSLTEETQYF
TRBJ2-2 | TRBV9 | CASSVGVHRGELFF
TRBJ2-3 | TRBV5-1 | CASSVASGSDTQYF
TRBJ2-1 | TRBV27 | CASSLDAGANEQFF
TRBJ1-1 | TRBV20-1 | CSARAYPLNTEAFF
TRBJ1-3 | TRBV5-1 | CASSPDRGRRNTIYF
TRBJ2-1 | TRBV27 | CASSFPGRASYNEQFF
TRBJ2-1 | TRBV10-3 | CAIRTDGSGTYNEQFF
TRBJ2-6 | TRBV6-5 | CATATGTGASGANVLTF
TRBJ1-4 | TRBV29-1 | CSVRGAGSNEKLFF
TRBJ2-1 | TRBV6-1 | CASSVTGLGAEQFF
TRBJ2-7 | TRBV7-8 | CASSRIQGQGRYEQYF
TRBJ2-2 | TRBV5-1 | CASSFGLAGVSYPGELFF
TRBJ2-2 | TRBV24-1 | CATSDWGGDSNTGELFF
TRBJ1-6 | TRBV24-1 | CATSDSYTLDSKINSPLHF
TRBJ1-3 | TRBV29-1 | CSVRVGVRNTIYF
TRBJ2-1 | TRBV12-5 | CASGGRDRVNEQFF
TRBJ2-1 | TRBV6-6 | CASSYSASGGSSYNEQFF
TRBJ2-5 | TRBV29-1 | CSVDLAERGETQYF
TRBJ1-1 | TRBV7-6 | CASSANRGEAFF
TRBJ2-1 | TRBV24-1 | CATSDTLDSGSGNEQFF
TRBJ2-7 | TRBV5-5 | CASSLEVRIIPPYEQYF
TRBJ2-1 | TRBV19 | CASSMQVGLGQFF
TRBJ2-5 | TRBV5-1 | CASSFGASGSFETQYF
TRBJ2-5 | TRBV10-3 | CAISGTGTYTKETQYF
TRBJ2-5 | TRBV7-2 | CASSWLVQETQYF
TRBJ2-3 | TRBV5-1 | CASSPLLGDTQYF
TRBJ2-2 | TRBV5-1 | CASSFPQSSSSTGELFF
TRBJ1-5 | TRBV6-5 | CASRSVRDGSGQPQHF